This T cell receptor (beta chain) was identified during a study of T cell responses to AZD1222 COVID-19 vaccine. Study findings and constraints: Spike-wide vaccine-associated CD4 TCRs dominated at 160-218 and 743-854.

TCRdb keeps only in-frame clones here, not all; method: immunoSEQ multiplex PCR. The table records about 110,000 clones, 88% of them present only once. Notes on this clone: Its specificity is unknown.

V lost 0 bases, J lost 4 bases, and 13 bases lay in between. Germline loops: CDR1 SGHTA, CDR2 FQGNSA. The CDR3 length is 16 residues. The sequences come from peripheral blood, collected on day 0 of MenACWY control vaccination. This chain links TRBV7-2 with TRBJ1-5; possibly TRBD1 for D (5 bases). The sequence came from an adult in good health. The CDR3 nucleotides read TGTGCCAGCAGCTTAGCGCGAGGTGACAGAAATCAGCCCCAGCATTTT. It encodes CASSLARGDRNQPQHF.